The 27 T cell receptor beta chains below were found in one sample sequenced in a study of patients and donors after allogeneic stem cell transplantation. TCRdb called the RT-PCR reads again in MiXCR, with one record for every CDR3 protein. This sample has about 400,000 distinct CDR3 sequences, with 15% to 20% found just once. What was sequenced was blood, either unsorted or a sorted T cell fraction (not recorded which). The receptors come from a human donor who was either an allogeneic HSCT recipient or a stem cell or donor lymphocyte infusion donor (not recorded which). It is not recorded whose cells these are; they may come from a transplant donor.

This clonotype was seen a few times. The chain is built from TRBV6-1 and TRBJ2-7; 8 bases are a match to TRBD1. CDR3 size: 14 residues. Trimming cost V 5 bases and J 5 bases; bases outside gene matches: 8. The germline CDR1 and CDR2 sequences are MNHNS and SASEGT. This CDR3 is CASSNQGAGHEQYF. The CDR3 DNA sequence: TGTGCCAGCAGTAACCAGGGGGCTGGCCACGAGCAGTACTTC.

This clonotype was counted a few times. The chain uses TRBV2 and TRBJ2-7; 7 bases map to TRBD2. In germline, CDR1 is SNHLY, CDR2 FYNNEI. V shed 0 bases, J shed 4 bases, and the junction held 9 bases outside the gene matches. This CDR3 region has 16 residues. The DNA for the CDR3 is TGTGCCAGCAGTGAAGCGCTACTAGCGATCCATTACGAGCAGTACTTC. It is translated as CASSEALLAIHYEQYF.

The V and J genes are TRBV12-3 or TRBV12-4 and TRBJ2-4; perhaps TRBD2 as D (5 bases). CDR3 length: 15 residues. The ends were cut back, 1 base at V and 6 bases at J, with 13 bases in the middle. CDR3 in DNA: TGTGCCAGCAGTTTAGAAGTGGGAGTCAGAAACATTCAGTACTTC. The encoded protein is CASSLEVGVRNIQYF.

The chain joins TRBV20-1 to TRBJ2-1, with TRBD2 matching 13 bases. This CDR3 is built from 14 residues. Germline assignment: CDR1 DFQATT and CDR2 SNEGSKA (reference sequence). V lost 6 bases to trimming and J lost 12 bases; unmatched junction nucleotides: 11. The CDR3 loop reads CSAPPGLAGRGQFF. The CDR3 DNA sequence: TGCAGTGCACCGCCGGGACTAGCGGGAAGAGGGCAGTTCTTC.

This clonotype showed up many times. The chain joins TRBV6-4 to TRBJ2-2; D may be TRBD1 (5 bases). Trimming pared 6 bases from V and 3 bases from J, leaving 8 bases between. Per germline, CDR1 MRHNA and CDR2 SNTAGT. CDR3 length equals 13 residues. CDR3 coding DNA: TGTGCCAGCAGCCCCAGGGACACCGGGGAGCTGTTTTTT. This translates into CASSPRDTGELFF.

Remarks on this clonotype: A read error may produce the germline difference seen at one junction end. The chain recombines TRBV7-9 with TRBJ2-7, with 11 bases lining up with TRBD1. Germline V gene sequence: CDR1 SEHNR, CDR2 FQNEAQ (reference sequence). The CDR3 length is 15 residues. The CDR3 loop reads CASTLTGQGAYEQYF. In DNA, the CDR3 is TGTGCCAGCACCTTAACGGGACAGGGGGCCTACGAGCAGTACTTC.

The rearrangement joins TRBV5-6 to TRBJ1-2, with unresolved D. The V and J ends lost 4 bases and 2 bases respectively, with 6 bases between them. The CDR3 consists of 12 residues. The germline gives CDR1 SGHDT, CDR2 YYEEEE. CDR3 nucleotide sequence: TGTGCCAGCAGCAGAACCAACTATGGCTACACCTTC. Its translation is CASSRTNYGYTF.

This clonotype was picked up many times. The V gene is TRBV27, the J gene TRBJ2-4, with 13 nucleotides matching TRBD2. J lost 2 bases, V lost 4 bases, and 8 bases had no gene match. Germline V gives CDR1 MNHEY, CDR2 SMNVEV (reference sequence). The CDR3 has 18 residues. The CDR3 protein is CASSSGLLAGGSKNIQYF. CDR3 DNA sequence: TGTGCCAGCAGTTCCGGACTACTAGCGGGAGGGTCCAAAAACATTCAGTACTTC.

The J gene is TRBJ1-2, the V gene TRBV30, with D possibly TRBD1 on 5 matching bases. V lost 0 bases and J 5 bases, leaving 7 bases between the germline ends. This CDR3 comprises 12 residues. Germline lookup yields CDR1 GTSNPN and CDR2 SVGIG (reference sequence). As DNA, the CDR3 is TGTGCCTGGAGTGTGGGGCAATATGGCTACACCTTC. The encoded protein is CAWSVGQYGYTF.

This chain connects TRBV29-1 to TRBJ2-7; the D is unclear. Germline lookup yields CDR1 SQVTM and CDR2 ANQGSEA. V was cut by 7 bases and J by 3 bases, with 13 bases left in between. This CDR3 comprises 12 residues. CDR3 region: CSAEGRDYEQYF. In DNA, the CDR3 is TGCAGCGCCGAAGGCCGAGACTACGAGCAGTACTTC.

The genes are TRBV25-1 and TRBJ2-3; D tentatively reads TRBD1 or TRBD2 (5 bases each). V dropped 3 bases and J dropped 7 bases, with 11 bases sitting between them. Germline CDR1 and CDR2: MGHDK and SYGVNS. The CDR3 extends over 13 amino acids. The CDR3 DNA is TGTGCCAGCAGTGAGGGGACCTTATATACGCAGTATTTT. This codes for CASSEGTLYTQYF.

This clonotype showed up just a few times. The chain links TRBV7-8 to TRBJ1-1; D is possibly TRBD1 (5 bases). The CDR3 is 13 residues long. Germline lookup yields CDR1 SGHVS and CDR2 FQNEAQ. V lost 4 bases to trimming and J lost 6 bases, with 12 bases between them. DNA for the CDR3: TGTGCCAGCAGCTCTCCAGGGAGCGCTGAAGCTTTCTTT. This encodes CASSSPGSAEAFF.

The chain carries TRBV19 and TRBJ2-5; D gene ambiguous. CDR1 and CDR2 from the germline V gene are LNHDA and SQIVND (reference sequence). Trimming took off 0 bases at V and 2 bases at J, with 4 bases between the two ends. CDR3 size: 13 residues. CDR3 coding DNA: TGTGCCAGTAGTATAGATGGTCAAGAGACCCAGTACTTC. It is translated as CASSIDGQETQYF.

The chain couples TRBV5-1 to TRBJ1-2; 9 bases line up with TRBD1. V was pared by 0 bases and J by 4 bases, with 1 base of the junction left unmatched. The CDR3 loop spans 14 amino acids. Germline CDR1 reads SGHRS; CDR2 reads YFSETQ. Written as DNA, the CDR3 is TGCGCCAGCAGCTTGGGGGACAGGGCCTATGGCTACACCTTC. Translated: CASSLGDRAYGYTF.

This clonotype was picked up one time. The V gene is TRBV11-2, the J gene TRBJ1-2; D perhaps matches TRBD1 (5 bases). V dropped 5 bases and J dropped 2 bases, with 18 bases sitting between them. The CDR3 sequence is 16 residues long. Per the germline V gene, CDR1 is SGHAT and CDR2 is FQNNGV. CDR3 sequence: CASSPSPTDWNYGYTF. The CDR3 DNA follows: TGTGCCAGCAGCCCTTCCCCGACAGATTGGAACTATGGCTACACCTTC.

This chain connects TRBV28 to TRBJ1-6; D gene ambiguous. The V end lost 2 bases, the J end lost 6 bases, and 8 bases lay between the germline ends. CDR3 length equals 14 residues. Germline V lookup: CDR1 MDHEN, CDR2 SYDVKM. The CDR3 region is CASSLIGSNSPLHF. CDR3 nucleotide sequence: TGTGCCAGCAGTTTAATAGGAAGTAATTCACCCCTCCACTTT.

This clonotype was seen only a few times. This chain joins TRBV11-2 and TRBJ2-3; 8 nucleotides agree with TRBD2. The CDR3 is 18 residues long. Trimming took 7 bases from V and 2 from J; bases not matched to a gene: 17. The V gene's germline CDR1 is SGHAT and CDR2 FQNNGV. The CDR3 sequence is CASKSGSGTPPLTDTQYF. In nucleotides, the CDR3 is TGTGCCAGCAAGTCGGGTAGCGGGACCCCACCCCTCACAGATACGCAGTATTTT.

The rearrangement uses TRBV2 and TRBJ1-2, with 7 bases aligning to TRBD1. Germline lookup yields CDR1 SNHLY and CDR2 FYNNEI. With V trimmed by 4 bases and J by 4 bases, 9 bases remained unmatched. The CDR3 is 15 residues long. CDR3 in DNA: TGTGCCAGCAGTGGTGACTTGGGACAGATCTATGGCTACACCTTC. Protein: CASSGDLGQIYGYTF.

This chain joins TRBV4-3 and TRBJ1-5; a possible D gene is TRBD1 (5 bases). CDR1 is LGHNA, CDR2 YSLEER, per germline. Trimming removed 5 bases at V and 4 bases at J, with 12 bases between. This CDR3 comprises 14 residues. The CDR3 protein is CASSAGLLNQPQHF. DNA for the CDR3: TGCGCCAGCAGCGCGGGACTTCTGAATCAGCCCCAGCATTTT.

The rearrangement uses TRBV18 and TRBJ2-5, with no clear D. CDR1 is KGHSH and CDR2 is LQKENI in the germline V gene. The CDR3 is 16 amino acids. Trimming pared 6 bases from V and 4 bases from J, leaving 21 bases between. The CDR3 sequence is CASSTQTGVLPETQYF. The CDR3 coding sequence is TGTGCCAGCTCCACCCAAACGGGTGTTCTTCCAGAGACCCAGTACTTC.

This sequence joins TRBV4-3 and TRBJ2-5; TRBD1 matches at 8 bases. CDR1 LGHNA and CDR2 YSLEER come from the germline V gene. Trimming removed 4 bases from V and 4 bases from J; junction bases left unmatched: 8. The CDR3 covers 15 residues. DNA of the CDR3: TGCGCCAGCAGCCGTTCAGGGGGCATTACAGAGACCCAGTACTTC. Amino acid sequence: CASSRSGGITETQYF.

This clonotype was seen more than once but under ten times. V is TRBV15 and J is TRBJ1-6; TRBD1 aligns across 9 bases. V trimming: 4 bases; J trimming: 6 bases; junction bases outside the gene matches: 7. The CDR3 length is 16 residues. Germline CDR1 and CDR2: LNHNV and YYDKDF (reference sequence). CDR3 in DNA: TGTGCCACCAGCAAGCAGGACAGGGGTAGTAATTCACCCCTCCACTTT. It codes for CATSKQDRGSNSPLHF.

This clonotype was counted a few times. In DNA form, the CDR3 reads TGTGCCAGCAGTTACTCCTTTTTTGCGAGCGGGAGTCTTATAGATACGCAGTATTTT. The encoded protein is CASSYSFFASGSLIDTQYF. The rearrangement links TRBV6-5 to TRBJ2-3; TRBD2 matches at 8 bases. Germline V gives CDR1 MNHEY, CDR2 SVGAGI. The CDR3 loop spans 19 amino acids. The V gene end was trimmed by 0 bases and the J gene end by 5 bases; junction bases not matched to a gene: 16.

The chain uses TRBV6-1 and TRBJ2-1; 7 positions agree with TRBD1. The junction had 4 bases not matched to a gene; V was cut back by 6 bases and J by 8 bases. The CDR3 sequence is 12 residues long. Germline lookup yields CDR1 MNHNS and CDR2 SASEGT. The CDR3 bases are TGTGCCAGCAGGAGGGGGCGGGATGAGCAGTTCTTC. It encodes CASRRGRDEQFF.

The J gene is TRBJ1-2, the V gene TRBV6-5; tentative D call: TRBD1 (5 bases). Germline V CDR1 and CDR2: MNHEY, SVGAGI. V lost 1 base to trimming and J lost 4 bases, with 10 bases between them. This CDR3 has 14 amino acids. This CDR3 is CASSYFGGGYGYTF. The CDR3 DNA reads as TGTGCCAGCAGTTACTTTGGGGGAGGCTATGGCTACACCTTC.

The chain has TRBV20-1 and TRBJ1-2, with 8 bases fitting TRBD1. CDR3 size: 13 residues. Germline CDR1 is DFQATT and CDR2 is SNEGSKA (reference sequence). Trimming at V came to 3 bases and at J to 5 bases, leaving 5 bases not matched to a gene. Written as DNA, the CDR3 is TGCAGTGCTAGGGTTCGACAGGGGTATGGCTACACCTTC. Encoded protein: CSARVRQGYGYTF.

This chain uses TRBV12-3 or TRBV12-4 with TRBJ1-1, with D possibly being TRBD1 (5 bases). V dropped 3 bases and J dropped 2 bases, with 22 bases sitting between them. The CDR3 is made up of 18 amino acids. CDR3 protein: CASSFYKGVRTPNTEAFF. The CDR3 nucleotides are TGTGCCAGCAGTTTTTATAAAGGCGTTAGGACACCCAACACTGAAGCTTTCTTT.